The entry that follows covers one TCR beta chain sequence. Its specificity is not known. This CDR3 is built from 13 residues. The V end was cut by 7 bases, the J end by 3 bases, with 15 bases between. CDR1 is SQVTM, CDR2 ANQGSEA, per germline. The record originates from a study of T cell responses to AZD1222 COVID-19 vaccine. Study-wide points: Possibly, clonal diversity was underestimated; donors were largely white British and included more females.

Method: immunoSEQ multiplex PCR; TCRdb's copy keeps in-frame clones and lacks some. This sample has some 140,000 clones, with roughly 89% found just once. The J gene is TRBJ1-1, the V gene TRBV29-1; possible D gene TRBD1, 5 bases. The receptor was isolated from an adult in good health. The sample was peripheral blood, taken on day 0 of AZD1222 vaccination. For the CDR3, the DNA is TGCAGCGCAACAGACAGTACCTACACTGAAGCTTTCTTT. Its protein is CSATDSTYTEAFF.